Sequencing of this TCR beta chain was carried out in a study of T cell repertoires in cytomegalovirus infection. This clonotype was detected only a few times. Its antigen is unknown. TCRdb redid the calling of the reads with MiXCR, one entry per CDR3 protein. The sample has approximately 140,000 distinct CDR3 sequences; roughly a quarter are singletons. CDR1 is SGHNT, CDR2 YYREEE, per germline (reference sequence). V was pared by 4 bases and J by 1 base, with 12 bases between. The CDR3 spans 15 residues. This receptor was taken from a human donor in good health (CMV status not recorded). Some clones in this sample may be carry-over from other donors' samples. V and J are TRBV5-4 and TRBJ1-3, with TRBD1 as a possible D gene (5 bases). The specimen was PBMCs, sequenced either directly or after in vitro stimulation (not recorded which). CDR3 sequence reads: CASSLMGLSGNTIYF. The DNA of the CDR3 is TGTGCCAGCAGCCTGATGGGACTATCTGGAAACACCATATATTTT.